Described below is a single TCR beta chain sequence and its context. V dropped 5 bases and J dropped 10 bases, with 15 bases sitting between them. There are 13 residues in the CDR3. The germline gives CDR1 SGHTA, CDR2 FQGTGA. Data came from immunoSEQ multiplex PCR; TCRdb stores just in-frame clones and leaves some out. The sample has some 70,000 clones; 65% to 80% are singletons. The data belong to a study of blood T cell repertoires in COVID-19. The chain carries TRBV7-3 and TRBJ2-1, with a possible D match to TRBD2 (5 bases). The origin of this receptor is a woman between 45 and 60 years old with acute or convalescent COVID-19. Material for sequencing was peripheral blood. In nucleotides, the CDR3 is TGTGCCAGCAGCCCAAATGGGCCGGGGGAGCAGTTCTTC. Protein sequence: CASSPNGPGEQFF.